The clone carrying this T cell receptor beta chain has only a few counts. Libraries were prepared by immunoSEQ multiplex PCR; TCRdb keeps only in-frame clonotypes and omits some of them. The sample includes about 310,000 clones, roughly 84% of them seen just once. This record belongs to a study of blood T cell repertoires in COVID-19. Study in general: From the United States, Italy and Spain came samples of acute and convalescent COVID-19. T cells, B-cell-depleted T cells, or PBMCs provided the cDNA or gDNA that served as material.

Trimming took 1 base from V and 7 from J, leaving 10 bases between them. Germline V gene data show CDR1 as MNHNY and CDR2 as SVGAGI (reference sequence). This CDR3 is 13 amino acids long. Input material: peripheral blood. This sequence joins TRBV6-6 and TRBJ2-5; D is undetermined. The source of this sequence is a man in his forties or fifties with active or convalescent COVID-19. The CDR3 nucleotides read TGTGCCAGCAGTTACTACCGACACGGGACCCAGTACTTC. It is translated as CASSYYRHGTQYF.